The sequence of this TCR beta chain was determined in a study of regulatory T cells in long-lasting Graves disease. The CDR3 consists of 16 residues. V lost 2 bases, J lost 4 bases, and 9 bases stayed unmatched. Germline V gene lookup returns CDR1 MNHEY and CDR2 SVGAGI. Arm-PCR of CDR3 regions and iRepertoire HTBI primers were the basis on which TCR beta libraries were built. TCRdb processed the multiplex PCR reads anew with MiXCR; each CDR3 protein has one entry. The sample yields approximately 310,000 distinct CDR3 sequences, 15% to 20% seen once. This sample's time point: newly diagnosed GD, antithyroid drugs for less than 3 months. PBMCs were the source of the RNA used for TCR sequencing.

This TCR derives from a female donor with Graves disease. Sequences were derived from peripheral blood mononuclear cells (PBMCs), sampled at new diagnosis, from a patient treated with antithyroid drugs. The rearrangement joins TRBV6-5 to TRBJ2-7; 9 bases align to TRBD1. The DNA of the CDR3 is TGTGCCAGCAGTTACAAAACAGGGGGCGCGTTATACGAGCAGTACTTC. It specifies CASSYKTGGALYEQYF.